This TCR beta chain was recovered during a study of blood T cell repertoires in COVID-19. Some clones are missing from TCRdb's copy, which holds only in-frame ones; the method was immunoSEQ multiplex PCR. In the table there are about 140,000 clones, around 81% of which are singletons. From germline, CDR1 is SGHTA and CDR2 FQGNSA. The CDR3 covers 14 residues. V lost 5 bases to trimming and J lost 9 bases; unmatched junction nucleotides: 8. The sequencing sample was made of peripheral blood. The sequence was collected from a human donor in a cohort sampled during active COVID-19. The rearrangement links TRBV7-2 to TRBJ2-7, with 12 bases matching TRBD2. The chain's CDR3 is CASSPLAGGPRQYF. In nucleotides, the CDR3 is TGTGCCAGCAGCCCTCTAGCGGGGGGGCCCCGGCAGTACTTC.